The rows below give T cell receptor beta chains drawn from one sample of a study of Ad26.COV2.S vaccination and SARS-CoV-2 variants. The data were produced by immunoSEQ multiplex PCR, yet TCRdb's version contains in-frame clones alone and is incomplete. This sample has roughly 350,000 clones, with about 89% found just once. Sequenced here: peripheral blood, sampled in a trial of Ad26.COV2.S vaccine versus placebo. The receptors were gathered from a person aged 18-65 years who received the Ad26.COV2.S COVID-19 vaccine or a placebo. Both conserved end residues are part of each CDR3. A D gene is named only where the DNA matches it firmly. Clone sizes are given selectively: once, few, many, or a class where the clone is expanded.

D gene: TRBD1; clone size: -; V gene: TRBV19; J gene: TRBJ1-2; CDR3 protein: CASSGRGTGYGYTF; CDR3 DNA: TGTGCCAGTAGTGGCCGAGGGACAGGCTATGGCTACACCTTC
D gene: -; clone size: -; V gene: TRBV12-5; J gene: TRBJ1-1; CDR3 protein: CASGLVLGARRMNTEAFF; CDR3 DNA: TGTGCTAGTGGTTTGGTATTAGGTGCGCGGCGGATGAACACTGAAGCTTTCTTT
D gene: TRBD2; clone size: -; V gene: TRBV6-4; J gene: TRBJ2-1; CDR3 protein: CASSVPGLAGGLNEQFF; CDR3 DNA: TGTGCCAGCAGTGTCCCGGGACTAGCGGGGGGCCTCAATGAGCAGTTCTTC
D gene: TRBD1; clone size: once; V gene: TRBV4-2; J gene: TRBJ1-4; CDR3 protein: CASSQTGQVDEKLFF; CDR3 DNA: TGTGCCAGCAGCCAAACGGGACAGGTAGATGAAAAACTGTTTTTT
D gene: -; clone size: few; V gene: TRBV6-6; J gene: TRBJ2-7; CDR3 protein: CASSYSRGRVSEQYF; CDR3 DNA: TGTGCCAGCAGTTACTCGAGGGGCAGGGTTTCCGAGCAGTACTTC
D gene: -; clone size: -; V gene: TRBV29-1; J gene: TRBJ2-2; CDR3 protein: CSVTGRGELFF; CDR3 DNA: TGCAGCGTAACGGGGCGGGGGGAGCTGTTTTTT
D gene: -; clone size: -; V gene: TRBV3-1/TRBV3-2; J gene: TRBJ2-7; CDR3 protein: CASSPMGSSYEQYF; CDR3 DNA: TGTGCCAGCAGCCCTATGGGGAGCTCCTACGAGCAGTACTTC
D gene: -; clone size: -; V gene: TRBV15; J gene: TRBJ2-1; CDR3 protein: CATSRDRGSYNEQFF; CDR3 DNA: TGTGCCACCAGCAGAGATCGGGGCTCTTACAATGAGCAGTTCTTC
D gene: -; clone size: -; V gene: TRBV9; J gene: TRBJ2-7; CDR3 protein: CASSVGPEPGAGEQYF; CDR3 DNA: TGTGCCAGCAGCGTAGGCCCCGAACCAGGGGCGGGTGAGCAGTACTTC
D gene: -; clone size: -; V gene: TRBV18; J gene: TRBJ1-1; CDR3 protein: CASSTGTNTEAFF; CDR3 DNA: TGTGCCAGCTCAACAGGTACGAACACTGAAGCTTTCTTT
D gene: -; clone size: -; V gene: TRBV7-2; J gene: TRBJ2-2; CDR3 protein: CASSSQQGSDTGELFF; CDR3 DNA: TGTGCCAGCAGCTCCCAACAGGGATCGGACACCGGGGAGCTGTTTTTT
D gene: -; clone size: -; V gene: TRBV19; J gene: TRBJ1-5; CDR3 protein: CASSSGNQPQHF; CDR3 DNA: TGTGCCAGTAGTTCTGGGAATCAGCCCCAGCATTTT
D gene: TRBD1; clone size: -; V gene: TRBV11-2; J gene: TRBJ1-1; CDR3 protein: CASSSTGGGDTEAFF; CDR3 DNA: TGTGCCAGCAGCTCTACAGGGGGCGGAGATACTGAAGCTTTCTTT
D gene: -; clone size: -; V gene: TRBV24-1; J gene: TRBJ2-2; CDR3 protein: CATSDPSSTTTGELFF; CDR3 DNA: TGTGCCACCAGTGATCCATCGTCAACAACGACCGGGGAGCTGTTTTTT
D gene: -; clone size: -; V gene: TRBV7-2; J gene: TRBJ2-2; CDR3 protein: CASSLVSSRNTGELFF; CDR3 DNA: TGTGCCAGCAGCTTAGTCTCTAGCAGGAACACCGGGGAGCTGTTTTTT
D gene: -; clone size: -; V gene: TRBV18; J gene: TRBJ2-6; CDR3 protein: CASSPPGPGANVLTF; CDR3 DNA: TGTGCCAGCTCACCACCAGGGCCAGGGGCCAACGTCCTGACTTTC
D gene: -; clone size: -; V gene: TRBV2; J gene: TRBJ1-2; CDR3 protein: CASSPQLIYNGYTF; CDR3 DNA: TGTGCCAGCAGTCCTCAGCTGATCTATAATGGCTACACCTTC
D gene: -; clone size: -; V gene: TRBV6-6; J gene: TRBJ2-2; CDR3 protein: CASSYSLGTGELFF; CDR3 DNA: TGTGCCAGCAGTTACTCTCTAGGTACCGGGGAGCTGTTTTTT
D gene: -; clone size: -; V gene: TRBV5-5; J gene: TRBJ1-2; CDR3 protein: CASSTPDYGYTF; CDR3 DNA: TGTGCCAGCAGTACTCCGGACTATGGCTACACCTTC
D gene: TRBD1; clone size: -; V gene: TRBV9; J gene: TRBJ2-7; CDR3 protein: CASSADAGTGAYEQYF; CDR3 DNA: TGTGCCAGCAGCGCGGATGCCGGGACAGGGGCCTACGAGCAGTACTTC
D gene: -; clone size: -; V gene: TRBV6-6; J gene: TRBJ1-5; CDR3 protein: CASSYGTNPNQPQHF; CDR3 DNA: TGTGCCAGCAGTTACGGGACAAACCCCAATCAGCCCCAGCATTTT
D gene: -; clone size: once; V gene: TRBV15; J gene: TRBJ1-2; CDR3 protein: CATSRDYTDYGYTF; CDR3 DNA: TGTGCCACCAGCAGAGATTATACGGACTATGGCTACACCTTC
D gene: TRBD1; clone size: -; V gene: TRBV9; J gene: TRBJ2-1; CDR3 protein: CASSATGTGADEQFF; CDR3 DNA: TGTGCCAGCAGCGCTACCGGGACAGGGGCGGATGAGCAGTTCTTC
D gene: -; clone size: -; V gene: TRBV5-1; J gene: TRBJ2-7; CDR3 protein: CASSQVVGAYEQYF; CDR3 DNA: TGCGCCAGCAGCCAGGTCGTGGGAGCCTACGAGCAGTACTTC
D gene: TRBD2; clone size: -; V gene: TRBV6-1; J gene: TRBJ2-7; CDR3 protein: CASSEGSGSTYEQYF; CDR3 DNA: TGTGCCAGCAGTGAAGGGAGCGGGAGTACCTACGAGCAGTACTTC
D gene: -; clone size: -; V gene: TRBV11-2; J gene: TRBJ1-1; CDR3 protein: CASRSPGRRDTEAFF; CDR3 DNA: TGTGCCAGCAGGTCCCCGGGACGGCGTGACACTGAAGCTTTCTTT
D gene: -; clone size: -; V gene: TRBV27; J gene: TRBJ2-2; CDR3 protein: CASSLSGTFTGELFF; CDR3 DNA: TGTGCCAGCAGTTTATCCGGGACCTTCACCGGGGAGCTGTTTTTT
D gene: -; clone size: -; V gene: TRBV5-4; J gene: TRBJ1-1; CDR3 protein: CASRRSANTEAFF; CDR3 DNA: TGTGCCAGCCGACGGTCGGCGAACACTGAAGCTTTCTTT
D gene: -; clone size: -; V gene: TRBV7-2; J gene: TRBJ1-4; CDR3 protein: CASSLAGEGEKLFF; CDR3 DNA: TGTGCCAGCAGCTTAGCGGGCGAGGGTGAAAAACTGTTTTTT
D gene: TRBD1; clone size: -; V gene: TRBV19; J gene: TRBJ1-5; CDR3 protein: CASSIRDRNIYSNQPQHF; CDR3 DNA: TGTGCCAGTAGTATAAGGGACAGGAATATTTATAGCAATCAGCCCCAGCATTTT
D gene: TRBD2; clone size: -; V gene: TRBV27; J gene: TRBJ2-1; CDR3 protein: CASSSRPQAGSYNEQFF; CDR3 DNA: TGTGCCAGCAGTTCGCGTCCCCAAGCGGGGTCCTACAATGAGCAGTTCTTC
D gene: -; clone size: -; V gene: TRBV5-5; J gene: TRBJ2-7; CDR3 protein: CASSWAGYTYEQYF; CDR3 DNA: TGTGCCAGCAGCTGGGCAGGGTACACCTACGAGCAGTACTTC
D gene: -; clone size: -; V gene: TRBV7-9; J gene: TRBJ1-3; CDR3 protein: CASSLPTGGGGYF; CDR3 DNA: TGTGCCAGCAGCTTGCCTACCGGTGGCGGTGGATATTTT
D gene: -; clone size: once; V gene: TRBV30; J gene: TRBJ1-2; CDR3 protein: CAWSKGFNYGYTF; CDR3 DNA: TGTGCCTGGAGCAAGGGGTTTAACTATGGCTACACCTTC
D gene: -; clone size: -; V gene: TRBV13; J gene: TRBJ2-3; CDR3 protein: CASSNPSGTDTQYF; CDR3 DNA: TGTGCCAGCAGCAACCCTAGCGGCACAGATACGCAGTATTTT
D gene: TRBD2; clone size: -; V gene: TRBV11-2; J gene: TRBJ2-7; CDR3 protein: CASSVRGGLAGVEEQYF; CDR3 DNA: TGTGCCAGCAGCGTACGGGGGGGGTTAGCGGGAGTGGAAGAGCAGTACTTC
D gene: TRBD1; clone size: once; V gene: TRBV5-6; J gene: TRBJ1-2; CDR3 protein: CASSIRQGVFGYTF; CDR3 DNA: TGTGCCAGCAGCATAAGACAGGGAGTCTTTGGCTACACCTTC
D gene: -; clone size: -; V gene: TRBV18; J gene: TRBJ1-1; CDR3 protein: CASSPGQNTEAFF; CDR3 DNA: TGTGCCAGCTCCCCAGGACAGAACACTGAAGCTTTCTTT
D gene: -; clone size: -; V gene: TRBV7-8; J gene: TRBJ2-1; CDR3 protein: CASSLRLEYNEQFF; CDR3 DNA: TGTGCCAGCAGCTTAAGGTTGGAGTACAATGAGCAGTTCTTC
D gene: TRBD2; clone size: -; V gene: TRBV19; J gene: TRBJ2-3; CDR3 protein: CASSSASGSADTQYF; CDR3 DNA: TGTGCCAGTAGTTCAGCTAGCGGGAGTGCAGATACGCAGTATTTT
D gene: -; clone size: -; V gene: TRBV6-1; J gene: TRBJ1-2; CDR3 protein: CASSEVGTEYGYTF; CDR3 DNA: TGTGCCAGCAGTGAAGTGGGGACGGAATATGGCTACACCTTC
D gene: TRBD2; clone size: -; V gene: TRBV19; J gene: TRBJ2-1; CDR3 protein: CASSSGLAGAYNEQFF; CDR3 DNA: TGTGCCAGTAGTTCTGGACTAGCGGGGGCCTACAATGAGCAGTTCTTC
D gene: -; clone size: -; V gene: TRBV10-3; J gene: TRBJ2-5; CDR3 protein: CAISESREGKETQYF; CDR3 DNA: TGTGCCATCAGTGAGTCAAGGGAAGGCAAAGAGACCCAGTACTTC
D gene: -; clone size: once; V gene: TRBV5-6; J gene: TRBJ2-2; CDR3 protein: CASSPVGDPGELFF; CDR3 DNA: TGTGCCAGCAGCCCGGTGGGGGATCCCGGGGAGCTGTTTTTT
D gene: -; clone size: -; V gene: TRBV7-9; J gene: TRBJ1-1; CDR3 protein: CASSLGWGIGNEAFF; CDR3 DNA: TGTGCCAGCAGCCTTGGGTGGGGGATTGGTAATGAAGCTTTCTTT
D gene: TRBD1; clone size: -; V gene: TRBV5-6; J gene: TRBJ2-2; CDR3 protein: CASSPTGNWKNTGELFF; CDR3 DNA: TGTGCCAGCAGCCCGACAGGGAACTGGAAGAACACCGGGGAGCTGTTTTTT
D gene: TRBD1; clone size: -; V gene: TRBV30; J gene: TRBJ2-7; CDR3 protein: CAWSLGQGAYEQYF; CDR3 DNA: TGTGCCTGGAGTCTCGGACAGGGGGCCTACGAGCAGTACTTC
D gene: TRBD2; clone size: few; V gene: TRBV7-8; J gene: TRBJ2-1; CDR3 protein: CASSLVAGGRDEQFF; CDR3 DNA: TGTGCCAGCAGCTTAGTAGCGGGAGGCCGCGATGAGCAGTTCTTC
D gene: TRBD1; clone size: -; V gene: TRBV3-1/TRBV3-2; J gene: TRBJ2-1; CDR3 protein: CASSPWGQGAYNEQFF; CDR3 DNA: TGTGCCAGCAGCCCCTGGGGACAGGGGGCATACAATGAGCAGTTCTTC
D gene: -; clone size: -; V gene: TRBV5-1; J gene: TRBJ2-5; CDR3 protein: CASSFYRAPQETQYF; CDR3 DNA: TGCGCCAGCAGCTTTTACAGGGCCCCCCAAGAGACCCAGTACTTC
D gene: -; clone size: -; V gene: TRBV4-1; J gene: TRBJ1-1; CDR3 protein: CASSQDPSRKAFF; CDR3 DNA: TGCGCCAGCAGCCAAGATCCCAGCAGGAAAGCTTTCTTT
D gene: -; clone size: -; V gene: TRBV7-8; J gene: TRBJ2-3; CDR3 protein: CASSFLRDDTQYF; CDR3 DNA: TGTGCCAGCAGCTTCCTCAGGGACGATACGCAGTATTTT
D gene: TRBD1; clone size: -; V gene: TRBV27; J gene: TRBJ1-2; CDR3 protein: CASSVSAGTGSFYTF; CDR3 DNA: TGTGCCAGCAGTGTGAGCGCCGGGACAGGGTCCTTCTACACCTTC
D gene: -; clone size: -; V gene: TRBV7-3; J gene: TRBJ2-7; CDR3 protein: CASSLSIGRPHYEQYF; CDR3 DNA: TGTGCCAGCAGCTTAAGTATCGGGCGGCCACATTACGAGCAGTACTTC
D gene: TRBD2; clone size: -; V gene: TRBV15; J gene: TRBJ2-3; CDR3 protein: CATSRVSGSRDTQYF; CDR3 DNA: TGTGCCACCAGCAGAGTTAGCGGGAGTCGAGATACGCAGTATTTT
D gene: TRBD2; clone size: -; V gene: TRBV19; J gene: TRBJ2-1; CDR3 protein: CASSNGTTHDLYNEQFF; CDR3 DNA: TGTGCCAGTAGTAACGGGACTACCCACGACCTCTACAATGAGCAGTTCTTC
D gene: -; clone size: -; V gene: TRBV7-9; J gene: TRBJ1-2; CDR3 protein: CASGTGTQSLIWGYTF; CDR3 DNA: TGTGCCAGCGGAACCGGGACACAGTCATTAATATGGGGCTACACCTTC
D gene: -; clone size: -; V gene: TRBV5-1; J gene: TRBJ2-2; CDR3 protein: CASSLAGLNTGELFF; CDR3 DNA: TGCGCCAGCAGCTTGGCGGGCTTGAACACCGGGGAGCTGTTTTTT